One and the same sample provided the 5 T cell receptor beta chains below, sequenced in a study of shared clonotypes between healthy human individuals. Produced via immunoSEQ multiplex PCR; TCRdb's table is partial and in-frame only. The profile shows about 2 million clones, 95% of them singletons. The specimen sequenced was naive CD4+ T cells sorted from blood. The subset is: CD45RA+ positively selected. These TCRs come from a man aged 18 to 29 in good health.

In DNA form, the CDR3 reads TGTGCCAGTAGTTTCCAGACAGGCGCTGAAGCTTTCTTT. Translated: CASSFQTGAEAFF. The genes are TRBV19 and TRBJ1-1, with D perhaps TRBD1 (6 bases). Trimming removed 5 bases from V and 6 bases from J, with 13 bases in between. Germline-derived CDR1 and CDR2 are LNHDA and SQIVND (reference sequence). The CDR3 extends over 13 amino acids.

The chain has TRBV30 and TRBJ1-6; 8 bases fit TRBD1. The V gene's germline CDR1 is GTSNPN and CDR2 SVGIG (reference sequence). The V and J ends lost 3 bases and 10 bases, in that order; junction bases with no gene match: 5. There are 13 residues in the CDR3. CDR3 in amino acids: CAWSGQGPSPLHF. CDR3 sequence (DNA): TGTGCCTGGAGCGGACAGGGACCCTCACCCCTCCACTTT.

Worth noting for this clone: The same CDR3 also results from other DNA sequences found in this sample. V usage is TRBV10-3 and J usage is TRBJ1-5, with unresolved D. Germline lookup yields CDR1 ENHRY and CDR2 SYGVKD. Trimming stripped 8 bases from V and 4 bases from J, with 9 bases between. CDR3 length equals 12 residues. The CDR3 DNA reads as TGTGCCATCTCACCCTCAAATCAGCCCCAGCATTTT. This gives the protein CAISPSNQPQHF.

CDR3 protein: CAWSVSGRSPDTQYF. The CDR3 DNA follows: TGTGCCTGGAGTGTTAGCGGGAGAAGCCCAGATACGCAGTATTTT. The V and J genes are TRBV30 and TRBJ2-3; 9 nucleotides agree with TRBD2. Trimming cost V 0 bases and J 4 bases; bases outside gene matches: 5. CDR3 length: 15 residues. The germline CDR1 and CDR2 sequences are GTSNPN and SVGIG (reference sequence).

The V and J genes are TRBV10-2 and TRBJ1-5, with TRBD1 matching 7 bases. Trimming cost V 6 bases and J 0 bases; bases outside gene matches: 5. The CDR3 is 15 amino acids. Germline V lookup: CDR1 WSHSY, CDR2 SAAADI. CDR3 in amino acids: CASRNTGASNQPQHF. The CDR3 DNA sequence: TGCGCCAGCAGGAACACAGGGGCTAGCAATCAGCCCCAGCATTTT.